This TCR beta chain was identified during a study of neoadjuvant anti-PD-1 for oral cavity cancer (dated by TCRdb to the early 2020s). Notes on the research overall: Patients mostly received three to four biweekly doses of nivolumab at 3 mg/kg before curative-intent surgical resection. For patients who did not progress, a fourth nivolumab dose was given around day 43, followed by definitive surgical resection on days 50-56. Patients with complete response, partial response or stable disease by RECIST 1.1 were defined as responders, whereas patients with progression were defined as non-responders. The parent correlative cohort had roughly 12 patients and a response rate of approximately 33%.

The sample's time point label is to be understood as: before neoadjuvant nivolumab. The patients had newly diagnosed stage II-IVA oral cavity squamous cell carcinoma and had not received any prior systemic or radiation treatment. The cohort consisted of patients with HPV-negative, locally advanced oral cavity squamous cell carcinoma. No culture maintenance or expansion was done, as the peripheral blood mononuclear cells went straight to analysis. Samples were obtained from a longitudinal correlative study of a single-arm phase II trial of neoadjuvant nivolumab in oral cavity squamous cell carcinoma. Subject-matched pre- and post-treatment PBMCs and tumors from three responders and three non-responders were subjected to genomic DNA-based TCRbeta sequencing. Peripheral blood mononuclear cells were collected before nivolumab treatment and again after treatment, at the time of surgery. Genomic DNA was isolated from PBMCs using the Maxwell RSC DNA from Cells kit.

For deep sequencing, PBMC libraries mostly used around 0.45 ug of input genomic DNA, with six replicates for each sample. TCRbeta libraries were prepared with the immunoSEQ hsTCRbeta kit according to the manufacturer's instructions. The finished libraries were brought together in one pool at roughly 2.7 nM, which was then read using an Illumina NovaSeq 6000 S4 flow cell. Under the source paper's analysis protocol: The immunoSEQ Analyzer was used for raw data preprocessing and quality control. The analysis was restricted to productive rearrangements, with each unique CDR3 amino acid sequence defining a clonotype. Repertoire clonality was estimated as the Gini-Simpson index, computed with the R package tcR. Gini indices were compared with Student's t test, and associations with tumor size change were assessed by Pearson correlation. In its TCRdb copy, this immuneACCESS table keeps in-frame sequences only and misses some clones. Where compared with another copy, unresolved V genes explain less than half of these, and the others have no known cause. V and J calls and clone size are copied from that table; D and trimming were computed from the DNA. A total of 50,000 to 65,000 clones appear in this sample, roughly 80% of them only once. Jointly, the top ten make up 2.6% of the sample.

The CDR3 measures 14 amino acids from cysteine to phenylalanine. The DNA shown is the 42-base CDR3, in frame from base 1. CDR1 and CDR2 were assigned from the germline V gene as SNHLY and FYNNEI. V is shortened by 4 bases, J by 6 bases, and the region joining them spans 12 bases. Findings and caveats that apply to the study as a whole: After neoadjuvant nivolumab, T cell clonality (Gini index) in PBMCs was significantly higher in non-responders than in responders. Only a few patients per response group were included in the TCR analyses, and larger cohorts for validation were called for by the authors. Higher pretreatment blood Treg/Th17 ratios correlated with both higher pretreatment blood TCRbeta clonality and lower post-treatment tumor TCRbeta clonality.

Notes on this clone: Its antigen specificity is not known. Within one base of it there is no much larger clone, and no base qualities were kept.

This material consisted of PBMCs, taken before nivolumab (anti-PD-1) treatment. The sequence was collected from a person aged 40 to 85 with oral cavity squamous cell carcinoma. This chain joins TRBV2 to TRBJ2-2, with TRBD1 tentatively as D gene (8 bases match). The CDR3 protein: CASSGQGRAGELFF. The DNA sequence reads TGTGCCAGCAGTGGACAGGGGAGGGCCGGGGAGCTGTTTTTT. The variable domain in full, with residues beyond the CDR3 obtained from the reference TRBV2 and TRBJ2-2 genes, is EPEVTQTPSHQVTQMGQEVILRCVPISNHLYFYWYRQILGQKVEFLVSFYNNEISEKSEIFDDQFSVERPDGSNFTLKIRSTKLEDSAMYFCASSGQGRAGELFFGEGSRLTVL.